These 23 T cell receptor beta chains came from one sample sequenced in a study of cytomegalovirus exposure and HLA in healthy donors. TCRdb keeps only in-frame clones here, not all; method: immunoSEQ multiplex PCR. The table has roughly 250,000 clones, approximately 86% seen once. Sequenced material: PBMCs. The source of these receptors is a woman in her twenties or thirties in good health and CMV-seropositive.

The rearrangement uses TRBV29-1 and TRBJ2-7; D is possibly TRBD2 (5 bases). V gave up 2 bases and J gave up 7 bases, with 15 bases separating them. Germline V gene data show CDR1 as SQVTM and CDR2 as ANQGSEA. CDR3 size: 13 residues. In DNA form, the CDR3 reads TGCAGCGTTGAAAGCGGACCTAGTTGGGAGCAGTACTTC. Translating it yields CSVESGPSWEQYF.

This clone came up once. The chain combines TRBV6-5 with TRBJ2-7; D possibly corresponds to TRBD2 (6 bases). Germline assignment: CDR1 MNHEY and CDR2 SVGAGI. V gave up 2 bases and J gave up 0 bases, with 14 bases separating them. The CDR3 consists of 16 residues. The CDR3 nucleotides are TGTGCCAGCAGTTACCTCGGGACTTTGAGCTCCTACGAGCAGTACTTC. Protein product: CASSYLGTLSSYEQYF.

This clone was seen more than once but under ten times. The rearrangement links TRBV14 to TRBJ1-1, with D perhaps TRBD1 (6 bases). CDR3 length equals 14 residues. Germline V gene data show CDR1 as SGHDN and CDR2 as FVKESK. V lost 2 bases and J lost 10, with 17 bases in between. The CDR3 DNA reads as TGTGCCAGCAGCCAAACCGACAGGATAGGGCCAGCTTTCTTT. Translating it yields CASSQTDRIGPAFF.

This clone was seen many times. In nucleotides, the CDR3 is TGTGCCAGCACCGTAGGGACAGTGACCGGCACCATATATTTT. It translates to CASTVGTVTGTIYF. This rearrangement joins TRBV2 to TRBJ1-3; TRBD1 aligns across 7 bases. Per germline, CDR1 SNHLY and CDR2 FYNNEI. V gave up 7 bases and J gave up 9 bases; unmatched junction bases: 12. The CDR3 is 14 residues long.

V gene TRBV19 combines with J gene TRBJ1-2; possible D gene TRBD1, 6 bases. Trimming shortened V by 8 bases and J by 4 bases, and 20 bases separated the two germline ends. Looked up from germline, CDR1 is LNHDA and CDR2 is SQIVND (reference sequence). The CDR3 consists of 15 residues. The CDR3 is CASSGTPLPLYGYTF. CDR3 sequence (DNA): TGTGCCAGTTCCGGGACACCGCTCCCCCTCTATGGCTACACCTTC.

The CDR3 DNA follows: TGTGCCTGGATGGCAGGGTACAATCAGCCCCAGCATTTT. Its translation is CAWMAGYNQPQHF. V usage is TRBV30 and J usage is TRBJ1-5; the D gene is possibly TRBD1 (5 bases). The germline gives CDR1 GTSNPN, CDR2 SVGIG (reference sequence). The CDR3 consists of 13 residues. V lost 4 bases and J 3 bases, leaving 10 bases between the germline ends. The full variable domain, in which reference TRBV30 and TRBJ1-5 provide the parts outside the CDR3, is SQTIHQWPATLVQPVGSPLSLECTVEGTSNPNLYWYRQAAGRGLQLLFYSVGIGQISSEVPQNLSASRPQDRQFILSSKKLLLSDSGFYLCAWMAGYNQPQHFGDGTRLSIL.

The V gene is TRBV5-1, the J gene TRBJ1-1; D possibly corresponds to TRBD1 (6 bases). V was cut by 0 bases and J by 5 bases, with 17 bases left in between. Germline loops: CDR1 SGHRS, CDR2 YFSETQ. The CDR3 spans 16 residues. The chain's CDR3 is CASSLDPGVGRTEAFF. CDR3 nucleotides: TGCGCCAGCAGCTTGGACCCAGGGGTCGGACGGACTGAAGCTTTCTTT.

The chain combines TRBV5-1 with TRBJ2-7; TRBD1 agrees at 8 bases. Germline assignment: CDR1 SGHRS and CDR2 YFSETQ. The CDR3 has 16 amino acids. V was clipped by 4 bases and J by 0 bases; unmatched bases: 9. The CDR3: CASSHTGTGVSYEQYF. CDR3 in DNA: TGCGCCAGCAGCCATACCGGGACAGGTGTCTCCTACGAGCAGTACTTC.

V usage is TRBV2 and J usage is TRBJ1-1; TRBD1 aligns across 7 bases. The CDR3 sequence is 13 residues long. With V trimmed by 5 bases and J by 4 bases, 4 bases remained unmatched. Germline loops: CDR1 SNHLY, CDR2 FYNNEI. The CDR3 region has the DNA TGTGCCAGCAGTACGACAGGGATCACTGAAGCTTTCTTT. It encodes CASSTTGITEAFF.

This clone has just one count. The V and J genes are TRBV5-1 and TRBJ2-5, with 9 bases lining up with TRBD1. The CDR3 length is 14 residues. The V gene end was trimmed by 4 bases and the J gene end by 2 bases; junction bases not matched to a gene: 3. Looked up from germline, CDR1 is SGHRS and CDR2 is YFSETQ. The CDR3 DNA reads as TGCGCCAGCAGCCTCGGACAGGGGCAAGAGACCCAGTACTTC. The encoded protein is CASSLGQGQETQYF.

CDR3 DNA sequence: TGTGCCAGTAGTATGACGGGGGTGGGCCCTGAAGCTTTCTTT. It encodes CASSMTGVGPEAFF. The rearrangement uses TRBV19 and TRBJ1-1, with D tentatively TRBD1 (5 bases). This CDR3 is built from 14 residues. V shed 3 bases and J shed 6 bases, with 14 bases lying between them. Germline loops: CDR1 LNHDA, CDR2 SQIVND (reference sequence).

The rearrangement uses TRBV4-2 and TRBJ1-1; a weak D match, TRBD1 (6 bases). Germline assignment: CDR1 LGHNA and CDR2 YNFKEQ. This CDR3 region has 16 residues. V lost 3 bases to trimming and J lost 7 bases, with 21 bases between them. In nucleotides, the CDR3 is TGTGCCAGCAGCCAGTCAGGGGTTTCCTTTGCCATTGAAGCTTTCTTT. Translation gives CASSQSGVSFAIEAFF.

J is TRBJ2-1 and V is TRBV10-3, with 9 positions matching TRBD2. Losses at the gene ends were 10 bases for V and 5 bases for J; bases not matched to a gene: 15. This CDR3 has 16 amino acids. Germline V gene data show CDR1 as ENHRY and CDR2 as SYGVKD. The CDR3: CATQAGGVQLNNEQFF. Written as DNA, the CDR3 is TGTGCCACCCAAGCGGGAGGAGTTCAACTAAACAATGAGCAGTTCTTC.

This clone was detected only once. The chain employs TRBV7-2 and TRBJ1-1; unclear D gene. The germline V and J ends were trimmed by 5 bases and 4 bases, with 20 bases remaining between them. The germline V gene has CDR1 SGHTA and CDR2 FQGNSA. The CDR3 extends over 16 amino acids. For the CDR3, the DNA is TGTGCCAGCAGCCTCTTTGAGGGAGGGTTGGGCACTGAAGCTTTCTTT. It specifies CASSLFEGGLGTEAFF. Together with reference TRBV7-2 and TRBJ1-1, the CDR3 gives the full variable domain: GAGVSQSPSNKVTEKGKDVELRCDPISGHTALYWYRQSLGQGLEFLIYFQGNSAPDKSGLPSDRFSAERTGGSVSTLTIQRTQQEDSAVYLCASSLFEGGLGTEAFFGQGTRLTVV.

About this clone: In the same sample, other DNA sequences code for this CDR3. The rearrangement joins TRBV6-1 to TRBJ1-5, with D perhaps matching TRBD1 (6 bases). The V gene's germline CDR1 is MNHNS and CDR2 SASEGT. The V gene lost 6 bases and the J gene lost 4 bases, with 10 bases spanning the gap. CDR3 length: 13 amino acids. The CDR3 region is CASRSTGNQPQHF. CDR3 in DNA: TGTGCCAGCAGAAGTACAGGGAATCAGCCCCAGCATTTT.

V is TRBV7-9 and J is TRBJ1-3, with 8 bases fitting TRBD1. Germline V gene data show CDR1 as SEHNR and CDR2 as FQNEAQ (reference sequence). The CDR3 extends over 15 amino acids. V shed 2 bases, J shed 8 bases, and the junction held 8 bases outside the gene matches. Here the CDR3 DNA reads TGTGCCAGCAGCTTACCGCGGACAGGGCTCGACACCATATATTTT. Residues: CASSLPRTGLDTIYF.

The chain is built from TRBV7-3 and TRBJ2-7; 7 bases are shared with TRBD2. V was clipped by 0 bases and J by 2 bases; unmatched bases: 4. There are 15 residues in the CDR3. Germline V gives CDR1 SGHTA, CDR2 FQGTGA. CDR3: CASSLTGTTPYEQYF. DNA for the CDR3: TGTGCCAGCAGCTTAACGGGGACTACGCCCTACGAGCAGTACTTC.

A single count supports this clone. It is unclear where the CDR3 begins or ends on the DNA, so no DNA is shown, and the CDR3 is as TCRdb lists it. J is TRBJ2-2 and V is TRBV1; the table gives TRBD2 as D, unverified against the DNA. TRBV1 has pseudogene status. The CDR3 length equals 23 residues, ends included. This CDR3 reads CTSSQEFIGVAGVGMGNTGELFF.

This chain uses TRBV4-2 with TRBJ1-5, with no clear D. V gave up 1 base and J gave up 0 bases, with 7 bases separating them. CDR1 LGHNA and CDR2 YNFKEQ come from the germline V gene. The CDR3 runs to 15 residues. CDR3 residues: CASSQGGFSNQPQHF. For the CDR3, the DNA is TGTGCCAGCAGCCAAGGAGGGTTTAGCAATCAGCCCCAGCATTTT.

The chain recombines TRBV19 with TRBJ2-1, with D unclear. Deletions cut 7 bases from V and 13 bases from J, with 14 bases between. This CDR3 is built from 11 residues. Per the germline V gene, CDR1 is LNHDA and CDR2 is SQIVND (reference sequence). In DNA form, the CDR3 reads TGTGCCAGTACCTCTCGGTTCATTCAGTTCTTC. Its translation: CASTSRFIQFF.

The V gene is TRBV6-1, the J gene TRBJ2-7, with D perhaps matching TRBD2 (5 bases). The CDR3 is 15 amino acids. With 2 bases removed from V and 1 base from J, the gap between germline ends came to 12 bases. The V gene's germline CDR1 is MNHNS and CDR2 SASEGT. The CDR3 DNA is TGTGCCAGCAGTGAACTTAAGCGGCAGTCCTACGAGCAGTACTTC. This encodes CASSELKRQSYEQYF.

This clone was counted once. The V gene is TRBV29-1, the J gene TRBJ1-2, with 7 nucleotides matching TRBD1. This CDR3 has 13 amino acids. Trimming took 7 bases from V and 6 from J; bases not matched to a gene: 11. Germline V CDR1 and CDR2: SQVTM, ANQGSEA. The CDR3 spells CSAGEGALDGYTF. DNA for the CDR3: TGCAGCGCCGGCGAGGGGGCTCTCGATGGCTACACCTTC. The full variable domain, in which reference TRBV29-1 and TRBJ1-2 provide the parts outside the CDR3, is SAVISQKPSRDICQRGTSLTIQCQVDSQVTMMFWYRQQPGQSLTLIATANQGSEATYESGFVIDKFPISRPNLTFSTLTVSNMSPEDSSIYLCSAGEGALDGYTFGSGTRLTVV.

V gene TRBV27 combines with J gene TRBJ2-1, with D perhaps TRBD1 (5 bases). This CDR3 has 14 residues. Trimming took 8 bases from V and 7 from J, leaving 18 bases between them. The germline CDR1 and CDR2 sequences are MNHEY and SMNVEV (reference sequence). The CDR3 coding sequence is TGTGCCAGCCTCCCGTATGCAGGGCCGAATGAGCAGTTCTTC. Protein sequence: CASLPYAGPNEQFF.